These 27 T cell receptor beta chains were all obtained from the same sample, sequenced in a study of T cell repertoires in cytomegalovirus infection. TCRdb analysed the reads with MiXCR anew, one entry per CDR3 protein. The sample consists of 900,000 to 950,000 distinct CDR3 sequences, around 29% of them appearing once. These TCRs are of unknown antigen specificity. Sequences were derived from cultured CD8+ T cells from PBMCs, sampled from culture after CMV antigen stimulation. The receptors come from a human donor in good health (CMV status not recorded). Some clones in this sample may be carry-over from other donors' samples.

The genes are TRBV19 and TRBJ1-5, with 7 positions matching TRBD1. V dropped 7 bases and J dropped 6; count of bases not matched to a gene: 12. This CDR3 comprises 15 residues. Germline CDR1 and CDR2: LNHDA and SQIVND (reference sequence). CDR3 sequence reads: CASTDVRGVTQPQHF. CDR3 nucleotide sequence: TGTGCCAGTACCGACGTCAGGGGGGTCACTCAGCCCCAGCATTTT.

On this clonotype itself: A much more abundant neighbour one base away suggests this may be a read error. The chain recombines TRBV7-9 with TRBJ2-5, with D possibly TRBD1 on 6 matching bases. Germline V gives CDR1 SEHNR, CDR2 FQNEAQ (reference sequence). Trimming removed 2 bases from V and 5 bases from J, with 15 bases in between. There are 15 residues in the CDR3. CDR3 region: CASSLNRVGGETQYF. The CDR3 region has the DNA TGTGCCAGCAGCTTAAACAGGGTAGGTGGGGAGACCCAGTACTTC.

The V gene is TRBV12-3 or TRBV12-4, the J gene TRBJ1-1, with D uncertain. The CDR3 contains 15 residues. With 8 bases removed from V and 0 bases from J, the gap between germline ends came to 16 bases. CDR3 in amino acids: CASRRALGLNTEAFF. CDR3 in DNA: TGTGCCAGCCGTCGGGCCTTGGGATTGAACACTGAAGCTTTCTTT.

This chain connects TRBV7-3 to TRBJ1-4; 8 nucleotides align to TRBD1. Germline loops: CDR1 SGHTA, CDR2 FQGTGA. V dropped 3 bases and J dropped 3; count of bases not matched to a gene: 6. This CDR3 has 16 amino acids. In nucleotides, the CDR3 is TGTGCCAGCAGCTTGGCAGGACAGGGCCCTAATGAAAAACTGTTTTTT. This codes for CASSLAGQGPNEKLFF.

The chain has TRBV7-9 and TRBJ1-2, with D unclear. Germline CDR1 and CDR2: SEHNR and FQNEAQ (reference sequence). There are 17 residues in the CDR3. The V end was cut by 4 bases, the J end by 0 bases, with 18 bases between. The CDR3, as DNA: TGTGCCAGCAGCTCTCAGTTAGGGCCGCCACCTAACTATGGCTACACCTTC. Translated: CASSSQLGPPPNYGYTF.

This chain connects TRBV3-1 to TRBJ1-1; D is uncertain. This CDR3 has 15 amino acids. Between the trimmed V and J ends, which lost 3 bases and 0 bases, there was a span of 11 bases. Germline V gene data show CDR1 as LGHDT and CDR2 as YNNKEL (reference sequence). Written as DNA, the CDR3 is TGTGCCAGCAGCCATATGACACTTATGAACACTGAAGCTTTCTTT. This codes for CASSHMTLMNTEAFF.

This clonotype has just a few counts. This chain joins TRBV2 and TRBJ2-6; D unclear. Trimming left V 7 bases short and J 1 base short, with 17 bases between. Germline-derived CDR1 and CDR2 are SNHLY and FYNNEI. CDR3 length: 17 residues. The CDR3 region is CASIPGTSPSGANVLTF. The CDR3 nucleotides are TGTGCCAGCATTCCGGGCACGTCCCCATCTGGGGCCAACGTCCTGACTTTC.

The CDR3 spells CSARDPGGVRQETQYF. The CDR3 DNA reads as TGCAGTGCTAGAGATCCAGGGGGGGTCCGCCAAGAGACCCAGTACTTC. The rearrangement joins TRBV20-1 to TRBJ2-5; either TRBD1 or TRBD2 may supply D (7 bases each). Trimming shortened V by 0 bases and J by 1 base, and 15 bases separated the two germline ends. Germline values: CDR1 DFQATT, CDR2 SNEGSKA (reference sequence). The CDR3 runs 16 residues.

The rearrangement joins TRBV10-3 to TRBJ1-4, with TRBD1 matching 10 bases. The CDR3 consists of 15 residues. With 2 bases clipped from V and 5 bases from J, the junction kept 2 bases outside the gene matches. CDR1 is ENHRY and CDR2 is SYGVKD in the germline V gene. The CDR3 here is CAISEGTGENEKLFF. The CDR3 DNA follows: TGTGCCATCAGTGAGGGGACAGGGGAGAATGAAAAACTGTTTTTT.

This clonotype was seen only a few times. The CDR3 DNA reads as TGTGCCAGCAGTTACGGGCAGGGAGGCGAGCAGTACGTC. It specifies CASSYGQGGEQYV. The chain carries TRBV6-6 and TRBJ2-7; tentative D call: TRBD2 (6 bases). The germline V gene encodes CDR1 MNHNY and CDR2 SVGAGI (reference sequence). The CDR3 consists of 13 residues. The ends were cut back, 2 bases at V and 6 bases at J, with 11 bases in the middle.

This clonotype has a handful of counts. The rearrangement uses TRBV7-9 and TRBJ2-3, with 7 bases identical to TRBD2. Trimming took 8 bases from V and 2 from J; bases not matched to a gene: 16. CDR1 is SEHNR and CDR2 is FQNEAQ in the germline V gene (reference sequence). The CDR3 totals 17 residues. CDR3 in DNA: TGTGCCAGCCCTGGAATGGGGGGGATTACAACCACAGATACGCAGTATTTT. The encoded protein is CASPGMGGITTTDTQYF.

The CDR3 reads CASSLDRSYEQYV. In nucleotides, the CDR3 is TGTGCCAGCAGCCTGGACAGGTCCTACGAGCAGTACGTC. The chain couples TRBV5-4 to TRBJ2-7; 7 positions match TRBD1. The CDR3 totals 13 residues. Losses at the gene ends were 4 bases for V and 1 base for J; bases not matched to a gene: 2. The germline CDR1 and CDR2 sequences are SGHNT and YYREEE (reference sequence).

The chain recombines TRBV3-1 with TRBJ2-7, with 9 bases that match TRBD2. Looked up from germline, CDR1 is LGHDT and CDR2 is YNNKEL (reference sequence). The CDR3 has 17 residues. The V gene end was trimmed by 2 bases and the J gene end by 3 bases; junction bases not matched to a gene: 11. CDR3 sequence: CASSQNIPGLAYYEQYF. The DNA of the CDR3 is TGTGCCAGCAGCCAAAATATTCCGGGACTAGCCTACTACGAGCAGTACTTC.

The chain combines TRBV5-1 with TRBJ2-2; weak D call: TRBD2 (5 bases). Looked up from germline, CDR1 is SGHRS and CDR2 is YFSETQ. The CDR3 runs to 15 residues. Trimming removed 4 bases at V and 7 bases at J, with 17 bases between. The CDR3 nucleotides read TGCGCCAGCAGCGCCACTAGAGGGTCTGGCGGGGAGCTGTTTTTT. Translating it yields CASSATRGSGGELFF.

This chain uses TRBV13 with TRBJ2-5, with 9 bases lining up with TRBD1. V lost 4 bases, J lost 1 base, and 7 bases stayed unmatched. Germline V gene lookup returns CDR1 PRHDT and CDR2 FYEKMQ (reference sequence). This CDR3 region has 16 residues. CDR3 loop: CASSYRQGGSQETQYF. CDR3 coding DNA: TGTGCCAGCAGCTACCGACAGGGGGGATCCCAAGAGACCCAGTACTTC.

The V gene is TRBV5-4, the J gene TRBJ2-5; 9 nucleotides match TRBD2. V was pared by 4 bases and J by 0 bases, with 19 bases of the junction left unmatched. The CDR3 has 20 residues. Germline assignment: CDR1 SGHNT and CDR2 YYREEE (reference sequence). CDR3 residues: CASSPHPLQRGAANQETQYF. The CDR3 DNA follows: TGTGCCAGCAGCCCGCACCCACTTCAGCGGGGGGCCGCAAACCAAGAGACCCAGTACTTC.

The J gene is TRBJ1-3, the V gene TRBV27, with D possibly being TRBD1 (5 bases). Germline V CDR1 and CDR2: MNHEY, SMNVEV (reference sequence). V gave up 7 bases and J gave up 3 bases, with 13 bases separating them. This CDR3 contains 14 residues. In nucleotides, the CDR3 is TGTGCCAGCACTCCGACAGTCGGTGGAAACACCATATATTTT. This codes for CASTPTVGGNTIYF.

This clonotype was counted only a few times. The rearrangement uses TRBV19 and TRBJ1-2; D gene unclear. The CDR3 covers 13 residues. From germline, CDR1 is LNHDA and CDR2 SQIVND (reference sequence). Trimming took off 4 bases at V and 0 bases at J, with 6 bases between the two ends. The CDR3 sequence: CASSKAANYGYTF. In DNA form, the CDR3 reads TGTGCCAGTAGTAAGGCCGCTAACTATGGCTACACCTTC.

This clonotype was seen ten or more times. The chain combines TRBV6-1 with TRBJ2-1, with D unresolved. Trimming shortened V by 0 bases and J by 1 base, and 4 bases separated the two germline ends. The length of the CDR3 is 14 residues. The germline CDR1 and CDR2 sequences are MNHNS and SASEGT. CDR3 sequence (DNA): TGTGCCAGCAGTGAAGCGGGGTCCTACAATGAGCAGTTCTTC. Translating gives CASSEAGSYNEQFF.

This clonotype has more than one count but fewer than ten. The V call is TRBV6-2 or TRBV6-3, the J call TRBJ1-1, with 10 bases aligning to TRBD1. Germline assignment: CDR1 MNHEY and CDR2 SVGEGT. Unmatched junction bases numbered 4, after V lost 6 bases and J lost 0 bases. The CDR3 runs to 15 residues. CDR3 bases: TGTGCCAGCAGGACAGGGGGCTCTCTGAACACTGAAGCTTTCTTT. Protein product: CASRTGGSLNTEAFF.

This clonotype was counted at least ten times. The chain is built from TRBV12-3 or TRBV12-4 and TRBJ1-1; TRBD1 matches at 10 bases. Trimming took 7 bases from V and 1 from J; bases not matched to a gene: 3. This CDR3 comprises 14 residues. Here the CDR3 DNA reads TGTGCCAGCACAGGGACAGGGGAGAACACTGAAGCTTTCTTT. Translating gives CASTGTGENTEAFF.

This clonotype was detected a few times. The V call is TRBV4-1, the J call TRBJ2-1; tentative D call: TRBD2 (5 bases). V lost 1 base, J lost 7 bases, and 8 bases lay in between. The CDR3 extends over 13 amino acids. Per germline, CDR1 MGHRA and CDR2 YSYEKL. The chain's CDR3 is CASSQGGPNEQFF. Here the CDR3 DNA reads TGCGCCAGCAGCCAAGGCGGGCCGAATGAGCAGTTCTTC.

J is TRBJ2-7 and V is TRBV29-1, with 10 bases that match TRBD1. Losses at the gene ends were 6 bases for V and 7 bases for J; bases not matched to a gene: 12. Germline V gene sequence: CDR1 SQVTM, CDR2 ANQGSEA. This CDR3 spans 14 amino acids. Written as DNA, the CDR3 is TGCAGCGTATGGGGACTTAGGACAGGGGGAGAGCAGTACTTC. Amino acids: CSVWGLRTGGEQYF.

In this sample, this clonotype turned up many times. The CDR3 loop reads CASRPGSTGNTIYF. DNA for the CDR3: TGTGCCAGCAGGCCCGGTTCAACTGGAAACACCATATATTTT. The V call is TRBV7-2, the J call TRBJ1-3; D gene uncertain. The germline V gene has CDR1 SGHTA and CDR2 FQGNSA. The CDR3 length is 14 residues. Trimming took 6 bases from V and 2 from J, leaving 11 bases between them.

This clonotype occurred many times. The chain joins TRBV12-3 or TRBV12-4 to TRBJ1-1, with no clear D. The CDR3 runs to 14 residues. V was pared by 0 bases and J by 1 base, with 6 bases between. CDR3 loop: CASSLAGENTEAFF. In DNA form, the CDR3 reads TGTGCCAGCAGTTTAGCCGGGGAGAACACTGAAGCTTTCTTT.

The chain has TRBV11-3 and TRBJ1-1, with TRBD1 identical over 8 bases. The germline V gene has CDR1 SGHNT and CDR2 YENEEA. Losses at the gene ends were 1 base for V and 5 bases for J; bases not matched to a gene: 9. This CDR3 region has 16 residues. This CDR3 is CASSLGGQGGRTEAFF. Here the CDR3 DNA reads TGTGCCAGCAGCTTAGGCGGACAGGGTGGGCGTACTGAAGCTTTCTTT.

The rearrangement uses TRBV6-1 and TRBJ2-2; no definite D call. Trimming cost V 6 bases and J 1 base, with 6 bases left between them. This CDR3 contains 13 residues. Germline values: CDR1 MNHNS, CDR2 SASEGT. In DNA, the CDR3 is TGTGCCAGCAGGGAGCGGAACACCGGGGAGCTGTTTTTT. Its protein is CASRERNTGELFF.